The 26 T cell receptor beta chains presented below share a single source sample, sequenced in a study of blood T cell repertoires in COVID-19. Assay: immunoSEQ multiplex PCR; the TCRdb copy retains only in-frame clones and omits some. Seen here are about 95,000 clones, around nine tenths observed once, and the top ten hold around 4%. Specimen: peripheral blood. All receptors come from a woman aged 45-59 years in a cohort sampled during active COVID-19.

This chain uses TRBV4-1 with TRBJ1-4; D is undetermined. V was clipped by 4 bases and J by 3 bases, with 6 bases between them. CDR3 size: 13 residues. The germline V gene has CDR1 MGHRA and CDR2 YSYEKL. In DNA form, the CDR3 reads TGCGCCAGCAGCCCCCTCCCTAATGAAAAACTGTTTTTT. It encodes CASSPLPNEKLFF.

V is TRBV18 and J is TRBJ2-1; 11 positions agree with TRBD1. V was pared by 5 bases and J by 7 bases, with 10 bases of the junction left unmatched. CDR1 KGHSH and CDR2 LQKENI come from the germline V gene. This CDR3 comprises 16 residues. The CDR3 reads CASSIYPGQGGNEQFF. The CDR3 DNA is TGTGCCAGCTCAATTTACCCGGGACAGGGGGGGAATGAGCAGTTCTTC.

CDR3 sequence: CASSLVPLVGYEQYF. The DNA for the CDR3 is TGTGCCAGCAGCTTAGTCCCGCTAGTCGGCTACGAGCAGTACTTC. The rearrangement links TRBV7-2 to TRBJ2-7; D is undetermined. This CDR3 comprises 15 residues. The V end lost 1 base, the J end lost 3 bases, and 13 bases lay between the germline ends. The germline CDR1 and CDR2 sequences are SGHTA and FQGNSA. Combining the CDR3 with reference TRBV7-2 and TRBJ2-7 gives the whole variable domain GAGVSQSPSNKVTEKGKDVELRCDPISGHTALYWYRQSLGQGLEFLIYFQGNSAPDKSGLPSDRFSAERTGGSVSTLTIQRTQQEDSAVYLCASSLVPLVGYEQYFGPGTRLTVT.

The chain's CDR3 is CASSYVEGTGNTIYF. The CDR3 nucleotides read TGTGCCAGCAGTTACGTGGAGGGAACTGGAAACACCATATATTTT. This chain connects TRBV6-6 to TRBJ1-3, with unresolved D. Trimming pared 2 bases from V and 2 bases from J, leaving 10 bases between. This CDR3 has 15 amino acids. Germline assignment: CDR1 MNHNY and CDR2 SVGAGI (reference sequence).

The rearrangement links TRBV5-1 to TRBJ2-5, with TRBD2 matching over 10 bases. This CDR3 contains 15 residues. With V trimmed by 1 base and J by 4 bases, 4 bases remained unmatched. Germline-derived CDR1 and CDR2 are SGHRS and YFSETQ. CDR3 nucleotide sequence: TGCGCCAGCAGCTTGTCTAGCGGGAGATCAGAGACCCAGTACTTC. Protein sequence: CASSLSSGRSETQYF.

The genes are TRBV2 and TRBJ1-2; TRBD1 matches at 8 bases. Per germline, CDR1 SNHLY and CDR2 FYNNEI. CDR3 length: 15 amino acids. The ends lost 6 bases at V and 1 base at J; junction bases unmatched: 7. In nucleotides, the CDR3 is TGTGCCAGCAGGTTATCAGGGGGCTTTAACTATGGCTACACCTTC. It encodes CASRLSGGFNYGYTF.

V usage is TRBV5-1 and J usage is TRBJ2-1; TRBD2 agrees at 7 bases. Germline trimming cut 0 bases from V and 5 bases from J; bases unmatched to any gene: 11. Germline CDR1 and CDR2: SGHRS and YFSETQ. This CDR3 region has 17 residues. CDR3 nucleotides: TGCGCCAGCAGCTTGGCCCCGGGAGGCTCTTCCGACAATGAGCAGTTCTTC. It specifies CASSLAPGGSSDNEQFF.

The chain recombines TRBV5-4 with TRBJ1-2; TRBD1 might be the D (6 bases). The germline gives CDR1 SGHNT, CDR2 YYREEE (reference sequence). This CDR3 has 12 residues. Deletions cut 4 bases from V and 7 bases from J, with 11 bases between. The CDR3 loop is CASSAYRVGYTF. The CDR3 DNA reads as TGTGCCAGCAGCGCCTACAGGGTTGGCTACACCTTC.

The chain employs TRBV19 and TRBJ1-2; a weak D match, TRBD1 (6 bases). Germline CDR1 and CDR2: LNHDA and SQIVND (reference sequence). The ends were cut back, 7 bases at V and 1 base at J, with 10 bases in the middle. CDR3 length equals 13 residues. CDR3 DNA: TGTGCCAGTACCCAACAGGGTAACTATGGCTACACCTTC. The encoded protein is CASTQQGNYGYTF.

With respect to this clone: Likely a read error: the CDR3 ends without its conserved phenylalanine or tryptophan. This chain connects TRBV5-1 to TRBJ1-6, with D possibly matching TRBD1 (6 bases). Trimming cost V 4 bases and J 6 bases, with 14 bases left between them. Germline assignment: CDR1 SGHRS and CDR2 YFSETQ. The CDR3 spans 15 residues. The CDR3 region has the DNA TGCGCCAGCAGCCACGAGGGGACATTTAATTCACCCCTCCACCTT. Amino acids: CASSHEGTFNSPLHL.

The rearrangement uses TRBV28 and TRBJ1-2; 9 bases match TRBD1. The V segment lost 6 bases and the J segment 4 bases; nucleotides outside the gene matches: 12. Per the germline V gene, CDR1 is MDHEN and CDR2 is SYDVKM. The length of the CDR3 is 16 residues. In DNA, the CDR3 is TGTGCCAGCAGATGGGGGGGACAGGGAACTTCCTATGGCTACACCTTC. It specifies CASRWGGQGTSYGYTF.

This clone has just a few counts. J is TRBJ2-3 and V is TRBV7-8, with 10 bases matching TRBD2. Germline V gene lookup returns CDR1 SGHVS and CDR2 FQNEAQ. The CDR3 is made up of 18 amino acids. The junction had 10 bases not matched to a gene; V was cut back by 3 bases and J by 1 base. The CDR3 sequence: CASSFLPSSGRGTDTQYF. The CDR3 nucleotides are TGTGCCAGCAGCTTCTTACCATCGAGCGGGAGGGGCACAGATACGCAGTATTTT.

This clone has a single count. V usage is TRBV19 and J usage is TRBJ2-1; TRBD1 matches at 7 bases. CDR1 LNHDA and CDR2 SQIVND come from the germline V gene (reference sequence). The CDR3 spans 13 residues. J lost 7 bases, V lost 5 bases, and 5 bases had no gene match. The CDR3 loop is CASSPEQGNEQFF. The DNA for the CDR3 is TGTGCCAGTAGTCCCGAACAGGGGAATGAGCAGTTCTTC.

The chain carries TRBV11-3 and TRBJ2-1; 9 bases map to TRBD2. Trimming removed 9 bases from V and 0 bases from J; junction bases left unmatched: 6. The germline gives CDR1 SGHNT, CDR2 YENEEA. The CDR3 has 15 amino acids. This CDR3 is CASKREASSYNEQFF. The CDR3 coding sequence is TGTGCCAGTAAGCGGGAGGCCAGCTCCTACAATGAGCAGTTCTTC.

This chain uses TRBV21-1 with TRBJ2-7; the table calls TRBD2, which could not be checked here. TRBV21-1 is a listed pseudogene. This CDR3 contains 15 residues. Here the CDR3 reads CASSNWSVGLYEQYF. The CDR3 bases are TGTGCCAGCAGCAACTGGTCGGTGGGACTCTACGAGCAGTACTTC.

The chain combines TRBV4-2 with TRBJ2-7; D is unresolved. Germline CDR1 and CDR2: LGHNA and YNFKEQ. V gave up 4 bases and J gave up 0 bases, with 10 bases separating them. The CDR3 covers 14 residues. The CDR3 here is CASSPDTPSYEQYF. CDR3 nucleotide sequence: TGTGCCAGCAGCCCTGACACTCCCTCCTACGAGCAGTACTTC.

This rearrangement joins TRBV29-1 to TRBJ2-5, with 8 bases lining up with TRBD1. The V gene end was trimmed by 3 bases and the J gene end by 2 bases; junction bases not matched to a gene: 5. In germline, CDR1 is SQVTM, CDR2 ANQGSEA. The CDR3 loop spans 14 amino acids. The CDR3 is CSVEGQEGQETQYF. Written as DNA, the CDR3 is TGCAGCGTTGAGGGACAGGAGGGTCAAGAGACCCAGTACTTC.

The J gene is TRBJ2-1, the V gene TRBV14; 7 bases line up with TRBD2. From germline, CDR1 is SGHDN and CDR2 FVKESK. The CDR3 has 16 amino acids. After removal of 4 bases from V and 3 bases from J, the junction contained 9 bases not matched to a gene. This CDR3 is CASSPLGLAGYNEQFF. CDR3 nucleotides: TGTGCCAGCAGCCCCCTAGGGTTAGCGGGCTACAATGAGCAGTTCTTC.

The chain links TRBV5-4 to TRBJ1-2, with D possibly being TRBD1 (5 bases). CDR3 length: 13 amino acids. CDR1 SGHNT and CDR2 YYREEE come from the germline V gene (reference sequence). V gave up 0 bases and J gave up 8 bases, with 11 bases separating them. CDR3 sequence (DNA): TGTGCCAGCAGCTTGGTCGGGGGGAAGGGCTACACCTTC. It is translated as CASSLVGGKGYTF. The whole variable domain, filled in from reference TRBV5-4 and TRBJ1-2, reads ETGVTQSPTHLIKTRGQQVTLRCSSQSGHNTVSWYQQALGQGPQFIFQYYREEENGRGNFPPRFSGLQFPNYSSELNVNALELDDSALYLCASSLVGGKGYTFGSGTRLTVV.

The gene calls are TRBV19 and TRBJ1-5, with a tentative D call TRBD1 (5 bases). Between the trimmed V and J ends, which lost 2 bases and 6 bases, there was a span of 8 bases. CDR3 length: 13 residues. Germline V gives CDR1 LNHDA, CDR2 SQIVND (reference sequence). CDR3 residues: CASSIQGGQPQHF. The CDR3 DNA follows: TGTGCCAGTAGTATACAGGGCGGTCAGCCCCAGCATTTT.

The chain has TRBV3-1 (or the pseudogene TRBV3-2) and TRBJ1-2, with TRBD1 matching 9 bases. Germline values: CDR1 LGHDT, CDR2 YNNKEL (reference sequence). With V trimmed by 1 base and J by 8 bases, 14 bases remained unmatched. The CDR3 sequence is 17 residues long. The CDR3 loop is CASSQVGTGMSVGGYTF. Here the CDR3 DNA reads TGTGCCAGCAGCCAAGTTGGGACAGGGATGAGTGTGGGCGGCTACACCTTC.

V usage is TRBV13 and J usage is TRBJ2-7; 7 bases align to TRBD2. Germline CDR1 PRHDT, CDR2 FYEKMQ (reference sequence). The CDR3 extends over 15 amino acids. V trimming: 3 bases; J trimming: 2 bases; junction bases outside the gene matches: 7. The CDR3 nucleotides are TGTGCCAGCAGCTTCCTAGGCGGGAGAACCTACGAGCAGTACTTC. Translating it yields CASSFLGGRTYEQYF.

V usage is TRBV2 and J usage is TRBJ2-3; D gene ambiguous. CDR1 SNHLY and CDR2 FYNNEI come from the germline V gene. The ends were cut back, 7 bases at V and 4 bases at J, with 9 bases in the middle. CDR3 length: 12 amino acids. CDR3 residues: CASTSYSDTQYF. The CDR3 bases are TGTGCCAGCACCTCTTACTCAGATACGCAGTATTTT.

The CDR3: CASSQEGVRSYGYTF. The CDR3 DNA reads TGTGCCAGCAGCCAAGAAGGAGTTCGAAGCTATGGCTACACCTTC. The chain recombines TRBV3-1 (or the pseudogene TRBV3-2) with TRBJ1-2; the D is unclear. CDR1 and CDR2 (germline): LGHDT, YNNKEL (reference sequence). The CDR3 is 15 amino acids. V dropped 0 bases and J dropped 4 bases, with 12 bases sitting between them.

V usage is TRBV15 and J usage is TRBJ2-5; 12 bases map to TRBD2. Germline loops: CDR1 LNHNV, CDR2 YYDKDF (reference sequence). Unmatched junction bases numbered 6, after V lost 3 bases and J lost 4 bases. This CDR3 has 16 residues. In DNA form, the CDR3 reads TGTGCCACCAGCAGGCCCGGACTAGCGGGACTAGAGACCCAGTACTTC. It yields the protein CATSRPGLAGLETQYF.

The gene calls are TRBV4-1 and TRBJ2-7, with 9 bases identical to TRBD1. Trimming cost V 1 base and J 5 bases; bases outside gene matches: 15. This CDR3 contains 18 residues. Germline V gives CDR1 MGHRA, CDR2 YSYEKL. As DNA, the CDR3 is TGCGCCAGCAGCCAAGTCCGATCCGGCGGACAGGGGATCCACGAGCAGTACTTC. Protein: CASSQVRSGGQGIHEQYF.